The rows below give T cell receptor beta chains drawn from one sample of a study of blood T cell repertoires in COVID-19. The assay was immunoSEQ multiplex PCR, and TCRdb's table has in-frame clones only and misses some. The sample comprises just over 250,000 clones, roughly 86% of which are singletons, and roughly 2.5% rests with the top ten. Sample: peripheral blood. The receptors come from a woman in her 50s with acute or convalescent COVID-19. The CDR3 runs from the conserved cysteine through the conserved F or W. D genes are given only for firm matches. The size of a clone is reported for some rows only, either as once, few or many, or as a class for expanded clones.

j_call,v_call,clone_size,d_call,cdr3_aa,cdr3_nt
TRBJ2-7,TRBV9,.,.,CASSVGAGAAYEQYF,TGTGCCAGCAGCGTAGGGGCAGGGGCGGCCTACGAGCAGTACTTC
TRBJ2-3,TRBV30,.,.,CAWTKLTSTDTQYF,TGTGCCTGGACCAAACTAACTAGCACAGATACGCAGTATTTT
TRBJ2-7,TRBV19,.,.,CASSTQGYEQYF,TGTGCCAGTAGTACACAGGGCTATGAGCAGTACTTC
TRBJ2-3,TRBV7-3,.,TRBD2,CASSLGLAVSTDTQYF,TGTGCCAGCAGCTTAGGACTAGCGGTTAGCACAGATACGCAGTATTTT
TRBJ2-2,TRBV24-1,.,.,CATSAPLNTGELFF,TGTGCCACCAGCGCCCCTCTAAACACCGGGGAGCTGTTTTTT
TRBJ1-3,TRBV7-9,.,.,CASSDLQTGRSGNTIYF,TGTGCCAGCAGCGACTTACAGACAGGTCGGTCTGGAAACACCATATATTTT
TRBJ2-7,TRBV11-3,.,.,CASSFGGTSYEQYF,TGTGCCAGCAGCTTTGGGGGGACCTCCTACGAGCAGTACTTC
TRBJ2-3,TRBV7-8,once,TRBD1,CASKYRGRPTDTQYF,TGTGCCAGCAAATACAGGGGGCGGCCCACAGATACGCAGTATTTT
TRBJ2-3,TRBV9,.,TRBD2,CASSVYGEGLTDTQYF,TGTGCCAGCAGCGTTTACGGGGAGGGGCTCACAGATACGCAGTATTTT
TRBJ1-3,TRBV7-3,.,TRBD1,CASSSEGQGGISGNTIYF,TGTGCCAGCAGCTCGGAGGGACAGGGGGGCATCTCTGGAAACACCATATATTTT
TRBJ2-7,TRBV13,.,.,CASSEGAGNYEQYF,TGTGCCAGCAGTGAAGGGGCAGGGAACTACGAGCAGTACTTC
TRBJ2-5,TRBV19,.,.,CASSPRPPQGLGETQYF,TGTGCCAGTAGTCCCAGACCTCCCCAGGGGTTGGGGGAGACCCAGTACTTC
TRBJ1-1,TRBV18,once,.,CASSPPLAGRISAFF,TGTGCCAGCTCACCACCTCTAGCAGGAAGAATATCGGCTTTCTTT
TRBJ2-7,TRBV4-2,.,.,CASSPRAPSATYEQYF,TGTGCCAGCAGCCCCCGGGCTCCTAGCGCAACCTACGAGCAGTACTTC
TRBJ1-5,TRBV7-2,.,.,CASSLPRGGAFSNQPQHF,TGTGCCAGCAGCTTACCTAGAGGGGGGGCTTTCTCCAATCAGCCCCAGCATTTT
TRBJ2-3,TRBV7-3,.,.,CASSLRSVGADTQYF,TGTGCCAGCAGCTTACGGAGCGTCGGCGCAGATACGCAGTATTTT
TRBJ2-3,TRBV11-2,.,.,CASSFIRDWPDTQYF,TGTGCCAGCAGCTTCATACGGGACTGGCCAGATACGCAGTATTTT
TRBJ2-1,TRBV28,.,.,CASSLGFLTYEQFF,TGTGCCAGCAGTTTGGGCTTCCTCACGTATGAGCAGTTCTTC
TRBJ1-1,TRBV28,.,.,CASPPHGQGWDTEAFF,TGTGCCAGCCCGCCCCATGGCCAGGGATGGGACACTGAAGCTTTCTTT
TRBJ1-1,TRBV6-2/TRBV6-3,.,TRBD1,CASSYSWTGRHTEAFF,TGTGCCAGCAGTTACTCATGGACAGGAAGACACACTGAAGCTTTCTTT
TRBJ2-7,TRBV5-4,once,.,CASSPSAGSYEQYF,TGTGCCAGCAGCCCCTCGGCGGGGTCCTACGAGCAGTACTTC
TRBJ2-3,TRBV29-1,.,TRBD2,CSVESGRWTDTQYF,TGCAGCGTTGAAAGCGGGAGGTGGACAGATACGCAGTATTTT
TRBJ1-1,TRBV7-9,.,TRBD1,CASSLVTGGTEAFF,TGTGCCAGCAGCTTGGTCACAGGGGGGACTGAAGCTTTCTTT
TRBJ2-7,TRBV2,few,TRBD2,CAGGSSGRSYEQYF,TGTGCCGGGGGGTCTAGCGGGAGGTCCTACGAGCAGTACTTC
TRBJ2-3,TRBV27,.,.,CASSLLGDFNTQYF,TGTGCCAGCAGTTTATTGGGAGACTTCAATACGCAGTATTTT
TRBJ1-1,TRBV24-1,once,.,CATSISDTEAFF,TGTGCCACCAGTATTTCGGACACTGAAGCTTTCTTT
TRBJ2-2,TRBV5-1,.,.,CASSLGLSHTGELFF,TGCGCCAGCAGCTTGGGACTATCCCACACCGGGGAGCTGTTTTTT
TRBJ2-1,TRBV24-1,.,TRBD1,CATSDSGPGQGAYNEQFF,TGTGCCACCAGTGATTCGGGTCCGGGACAGGGGGCCTACAATGAGCAGTTCTTC
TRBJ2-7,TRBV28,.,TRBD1,CASTLQGTSYEQYF,TGTGCCAGCACCCTACAGGGGACCTCCTACGAGCAGTACTTC
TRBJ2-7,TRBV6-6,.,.,CASSYSGGGSYEQYF,TGTGCCAGCAGTTACTCGGGGGGTGGCTCCTACGAGCAGTACTTC
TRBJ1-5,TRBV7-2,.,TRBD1,CASSWEDRGWGQPQHF,TGTGCCAGCAGCTGGGAGGACAGGGGCTGGGGACAGCCCCAGCATTTT
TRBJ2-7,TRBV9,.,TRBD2,CASSVDSGRNSYEQYF,TGTGCCAGCAGCGTAGATAGCGGGAGGAATTCCTACGAGCAGTACTTC
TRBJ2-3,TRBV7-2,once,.,CASSLARAADTQYF,TGTGCCAGCAGCTTAGCGCGGGCGGCGGATACGCAGTATTTT
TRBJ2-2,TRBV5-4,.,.,CASSPRLDPGELFF,TGTGCCAGCAGCCCGCGTCTAGACCCCGGGGAGCTGTTTTTT
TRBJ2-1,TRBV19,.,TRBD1,CASSARTGPVEQFF,TGTGCCAGTAGTGCCCGGACAGGCCCCGTGGAGCAGTTCTTC
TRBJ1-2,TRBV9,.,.,CASNSRVFGYTF,TGTGCCAGCAACTCCAGGGTCTTCGGCTACACCTTC
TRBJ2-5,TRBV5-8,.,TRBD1,CASSSKYRGLGETQYF,TGTGCCAGCAGCTCTAAATACAGGGGCTTGGGGGAGACCCAGTACTTC
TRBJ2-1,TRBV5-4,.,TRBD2,CASSSLAGAYNEQFF,TGTGCCAGCAGCTCCCTAGCGGGAGCCTACAATGAGCAGTTCTTC
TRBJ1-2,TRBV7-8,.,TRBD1,CASSLSATGVSNYGYTF,TGTGCCAGCAGCTTATCTGCGACAGGGGTATCTAACTATGGCTACACCTTC
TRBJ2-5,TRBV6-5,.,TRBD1,CASRMGWGQTTQYF,TGTGCCAGCAGGATGGGGTGGGGACAGACGACCCAGTACTTC
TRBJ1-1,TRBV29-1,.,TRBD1,CSVSYRGHTEAFF,TGCAGCGTTTCATACAGGGGGCACACTGAAGCTTTCTTT
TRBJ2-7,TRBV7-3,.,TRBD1,CASSLSPGGYEQYF,TGTGCCAGCAGCTTATCCCCAGGGGGCTACGAGCAGTACTTC
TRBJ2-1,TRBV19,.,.,CATRTRSGTSSYNEQFF,TGTGCCACCAGAACAAGGAGCGGAACCTCCTCCTACAATGAGCAGTTCTTC
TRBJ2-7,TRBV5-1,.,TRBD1,CASSRRQGMLDEQYF,TGCGCCAGCAGCCGCAGACAGGGTATGCTCGACGAGCAGTACTTC
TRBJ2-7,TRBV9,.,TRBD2,CASSVGGGRFYEQYF,TGTGCCAGCAGCGTAGGGGGCGGGAGGTTCTACGAGCAGTACTTC
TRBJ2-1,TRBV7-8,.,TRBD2,CASSSRLGLLAGGNEQFF,TGTGCCAGCAGCTCGCGACTAGGCCTGCTAGCGGGAGGCAATGAGCAGTTCTTC
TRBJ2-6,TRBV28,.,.,CASSLHGSGANVLTF,TGTGCCAGCAGTTTACACGGGTCTGGGGCCAACGTCCTGACTTTC
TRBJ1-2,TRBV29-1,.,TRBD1,CSVLDRGGYGYTF,TGCAGCGTTCTAGACAGGGGCGGCTATGGCTACACCTTC
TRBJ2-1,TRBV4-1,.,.,CASSQVRGGTDYNEQFF,TGCGCCAGCAGCCAAGTAAGAGGCGGGACCGACTACAATGAGCAGTTCTTC
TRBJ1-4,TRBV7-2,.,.,CASRSGRDGEKLFF,TGTGCCAGCAGGTCGGGGAGGGATGGGGAAAAACTGTTTTTT
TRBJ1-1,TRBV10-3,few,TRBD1,CAISTRQGRNTEAFF,TGTGCCATCAGCACAAGACAGGGAAGGAACACTGAAGCTTTCTTT
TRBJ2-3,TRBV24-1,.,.,CATSDLGREGADTQYF,TGTGCCACCAGTGATTTAGGCAGGGAAGGCGCAGATACGCAGTATTTT
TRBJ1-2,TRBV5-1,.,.,CASSFTANYGYTF,TGCGCCAGCAGCTTTACAGCTAACTATGGCTACACCTTC
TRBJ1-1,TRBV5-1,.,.,CASSLNPGTPNTEAFF,TGCGCCAGCAGCTTAAACCCAGGGACACCAAACACTGAAGCTTTCTTT